The text below deals with one TCR beta chain. It was focal radiation plus CTLA-4 blockade with ipilimumab that patients with chemo-refractory metastatic non-small-cell lung cancer received. The method was immunoSEQ multiplex PCR; TCRdb's version includes in-frame clones alone and lacks a portion of them. Of about 110,000 clones listed, roughly 84% are singletons. Per the germline V gene, CDR1 is SGHTA and CDR2 is FQGTGA. Trimming at V came to 6 bases and at J to 4 bases, leaving 6 bases not matched to a gene. CDR3 size: 14 residues. The data originate from a study of radiotherapy plus CTLA-4 blockade in lung cancer.

The source material was peripheral blood, sampled from a patient treated with radiotherapy plus ipilimumab. The receptor comes from a human donor with non-small cell lung cancer that progressed on radiotherapy plus ipilimumab. Some clones in this sample may be carry-over from other donors' samples. The rearrangement links TRBV7-3 to TRBJ2-3, with 8 bases identical to TRBD2. The CDR3 DNA is TGTGCCAGCAGAACGGGGGGGCATGCAGATACGCAGTATTTT. Protein sequence: CASRTGGHADTQYF. Looking up the rest from reference TRBV7-3 and TRBJ2-3 gives the full variable domain: GAGVSQTPSNKVTEKGKYVELRCDPISGHTALYWYRQSLGQGPEFLIYFQGTGAADDSGLPNDRFFAVRPEGSVSTLKIQRTERGDSAVYLCASRTGGHADTQYFGPGTRLTVL.